This T cell receptor beta chain stems from a study of blood T cells in healthy people across ages. Notes on the study in general: A strong correlation between TCR beta diversity and naive T cell percentage was seen. Not knowing donor CMV status may have confounded expanded clonotype changes.

A second PCR of about 6 to 11 cycles used a sample-barcoded 5' primer and a J-beta primer mix. One entry per CDR3 protein, called by TCRdb with MiXCR from the 5' RACE reads. The sample consists of 1.5 million to 2 million distinct CDR3 sequences, approximately 50% of them appearing once. This CDR3 spans 18 amino acids. Germline V gene sequence: CDR1 DFQATT, CDR2 SNEGSKA (reference sequence). J gave up 3 bases and V 1 base, and 12 bases lay outside the gene matches. As concerns this clonotype: Its target is unknown.

Sequencing was performed on blood. This receptor was identified in a woman between 40 and 55 years old in good health. V and J are TRBV20-1 and TRBJ2-3; TRBD2 matches at 11 bases. CDR3 nucleotide sequence: TGCAGTGCTAGAGGACTAGCGGGGCCGTCCGGAGGGACAGATACGCAGTATTTT. Encoded protein: CSARGLAGPSGGTDTQYF.